This T cell receptor (beta chain) was obtained from a study of blood T cell repertoires in COVID-19. Study context: Samples of COVID-19 (acute and convalescent) were obtained from the United States, Italy and Spain. Sample material is recorded as cDNA or gDNA derived from T cells, B-cell-depleted T cells, or PBMCs.

Trimming took 6 bases from V and 7 from J; bases not matched to a gene: 6. The germline CDR1 and CDR2 sequences are SNHLY and FYNNEI. The CDR3 contains 14 residues. Original processing methods: Using reference gene primer amplification, nucleated cell counts were estimated. The data were produced by immunoSEQ multiplex PCR, yet TCRdb's version contains in-frame clones alone and is incomplete. V, J and clone size reflect that table, while D and trimming were determined from the DNA. The repertoire holds 150,000 or so clones, with around 87% as singletons. The receptor was isolated from a man older than 75 with acute or convalescent COVID-19. This rearrangement joins TRBV2 to TRBJ1-6; 7 bases line up with TRBD1. Sequenced input: peripheral blood. The CDR3 protein is CASRTGTVNSPLHF. CDR3 coding DNA: TGTGCCAGCAGGACCGGGACAGTGAATTCACCCCTCCACTTT. The entire variable domain, with the rest obtained from reference TRBV2 and TRBJ1-6, is as follows: EPEVTQTPSHQVTQMGQEVILRCVPISNHLYFYWYRQILGQKVEFLVSFYNNEISEKSEIFDDQFSVERPDGSNFTLKIRSTKLEDSAMYFCASRTGTVNSPLHFGNGTRLTVT.